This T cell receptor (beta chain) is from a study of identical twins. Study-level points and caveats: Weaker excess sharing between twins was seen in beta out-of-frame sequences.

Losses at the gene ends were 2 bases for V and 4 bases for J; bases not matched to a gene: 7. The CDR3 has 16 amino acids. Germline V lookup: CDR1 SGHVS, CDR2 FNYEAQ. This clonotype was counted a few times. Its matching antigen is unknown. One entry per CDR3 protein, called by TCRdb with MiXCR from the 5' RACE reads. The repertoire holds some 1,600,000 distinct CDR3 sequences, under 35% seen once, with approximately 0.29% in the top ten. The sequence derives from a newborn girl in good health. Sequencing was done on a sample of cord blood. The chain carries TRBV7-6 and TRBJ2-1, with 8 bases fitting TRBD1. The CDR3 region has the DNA TGTGCCAGCAGCTTATCGCCCAGGGGGCAATACAATGAGCAGTTCTTC. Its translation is CASSLSPRGQYNEQFF.